This is a list of T cell receptor beta chains from one sample in a study of early T cells in non-severe SARS-CoV-2 infection. From the 5' RACE reads, TCRdb called clonotypes with MiXCR, one entry per CDR3 protein. The sample shows 60,000 to 75,000 distinct CDR3 sequences, 12% of them seen only once. The specimen was whole blood. The receptors stem from an adult who was a healthcare worker with PCR-confirmed SARS-CoV-2 infection or an uninfected control (not recorded which). Both conserved end residues are part of each CDR3. D genes are given only for firm matches.

>TRBV5-1|NA|12
CASSFPPYEQYF
>TRBV11-2|TRBD1|15
CASSLPGQGTETQYF
>TRBV6-4|NA|16
CASSDRKNGAENIQYF
>TRBV30|NA|12
CAWSPGTRKAFF
>TRBV18|NA|14
CASSPGLANYGYTF
>TRBV3-1|NA|12
CASSQDMAVLNF
>TRBV5-4|NA|13
CASSLRGGTEAFF
>TRBV6-5|TRBD2|17
CASRGLAGPLFLDTQYF
>TRBV29-1|TRBD1|14
CSVEEGQPDGEQLF
>TRBV19|NA|13
CASSIDTNQPQHF
>TRBV9|NA|15
CASSVLSRPPGELFF
>TRBV10-3|NA|13
CAIRELRGTEAFF
>TRBV20-1|TRBD1|15
CSARDQRQGAYEQYF
>TRBV5-1|TRBD1|13
CASSWTGIHEQYF
>TRBV11-2|NA|14
CASSPWTAGTEAFF
>TRBV20-1|TRBD1|15
CSARDAGGIADTQYF
>TRBV7-2|TRBD1|19
CASSSTGGRGPSYNSPLHF
>TRBV25-1|NA|13
CASSEFGNYEQYF
>TRBV7-2|NA|13
CASSRTETYEQYF
>TRBV6-2/TRBV6-3|TRBD1|18
CASSYTPPGTATNEKLFF
>TRBV29-1|NA|13
CSVSLVMGETQYF
>TRBV24-1|NA|12
CATSEAGVEQFF
>TRBV12-3/TRBV12-4|NA|15
CASSLFRRAPYEQYF